This TCR beta chain stems from a study of cytomegalovirus exposure and HLA in healthy donors. Findings and caveats of the study: A later analysis linked a missense variant in DCLRE1C to the trimming of TCR beta V and J genes. Cytomegalovirus-associated status was assigned to some 160 TCR beta chains.

The CDR3 is 15 residues long. Germline assignment: CDR1 MNHEY and CDR2 SVGAGI. Trimming stripped 5 bases from V and 3 bases from J, with 17 bases between. On this clone itself: The antigen remains unidentified.

Donors were ostensibly healthy at sampling, although undocumented immune exposures were probable. PCR was performed using 60 Vbeta and 13 Jbeta primers. TCRdb's copy holds only in-frame clones and misses some; the assay was immunoSEQ multiplex PCR. Here the sample table reports about 160,000 clones. This clonotype was sampled from a woman aged 55-69 years in good health and CMV-seronegative. Sample: PBMCs. The chain recombines TRBV6-5 with TRBJ2-7, with D possibly matching TRBD2 (7 bases). CDR3 nucleotide sequence: TGTGCCAGCAGTCCTGCGGCGGGGGCATTCTACGAGCAGTACTTC. Its translation is CASSPAAGAFYEQYF.